The next 2 T cell receptor beta chains were all read from a single sample in a study of radiation and T cells in renal cell carcinoma. The table came from immunoSEQ multiplex PCR; TCRdb's copy has only in-frame clones and leaves some out. The sample gives about 130,000 clones, roughly 84% of which show up once; around 12% is in the top ten. Time point specified: baseline pretreatment blood. Stated treatment: 15 Gy SBRT to primary tumor, nephrectomy 4 weeks later. The input for sequencing was blood, taken from a patient whose treatment included radiotherapy and nephrectomy. The receptors here all came from a woman in her forties or fifties with renal cell carcinoma.

This chain connects TRBV7-9 to TRBJ2-1; 11 positions match TRBD2. Trimming cost V 5 bases and J 0 bases; bases outside gene matches: 3. The CDR3 is 16 residues long. Germline V lookup: CDR1 SEHNR, CDR2 FQNEAQ (reference sequence). As DNA, the CDR3 is TGTGCCAGCAGCACTAGCGGGGGAAGCTCCTACAATGAGCAGTTCTTC. It yields the protein CASSTSGGSSYNEQFF.

CDR3 amino acids: CASTPRGGELLEAFF. For the CDR3, the DNA is TGTGCCAGTACCCCCAGGGGGGGCGAATTATTAGAAGCTTTCTTT. The chain has TRBV19 and TRBJ1-1; 7 bases map to TRBD1. Germline V gene sequence: CDR1 LNHDA, CDR2 SQIVND (reference sequence). Trimming at V came to 7 bases and at J to 8 bases, leaving 16 bases not matched to a gene. The CDR3 length is 15 residues. Drawing the rest from reference TRBV19 and TRBJ1-1, the complete variable domain is DGGITQSPKYLFRKEGQNVTLSCEQNLNHDAMYWYRQDPGQGLRLIYYSQIVNDFQKGDIAEGYSVSREKKESFPLTVTSAQKNPTAFYLCASTPRGGELLEAFFGQGTRLTVV.